These T cell receptor beta chains were read from a single sample in a study of cytomegalovirus exposure and HLA in healthy donors. Repertoires were generated with immunoSEQ multiplex PCR, while TCRdb's copy carries only in-frame clones and drops some. The profile covers 90,000 to 100,000 clones, with approximately 76% appearing a single time and around 17% taken by the ten largest. Input material: PBMCs. These TCRs come from a woman aged 55-69 years in good health and CMV-seropositive. CDR3s include the opening cysteine and the closing phenylalanine or tryptophan. Each record gives: V gene, clone size, J gene, CDR3 protein. Part of the rows lack a size; the others show once, few, many or a class for expanded clones.

>TRBV29-1|NA|TRBJ2-1
CSARETGGSYNEQFF
>TRBV19|NA|TRBJ1-2
CASSDTLTGPYYGYTF
>TRBV9|NA|TRBJ1-3
CASSVEGQSSGNTIYF
>TRBV7-3|NA|TRBJ2-7
CASSLLAGGSEQYF
>TRBV5-1|once|TRBJ2-1
CASSRRGLDSYNEQFF
>TRBV7-9|once|TRBJ1-1
CASSLGQGTEAFF
>TRBV29-1|NA|TRBJ1-5
CSVETEPNQPQHF
>TRBV18|NA|TRBJ2-7
CASSPASLAGGEQYF
>TRBV27|NA|TRBJ2-2
CASSLAGDFTGELFF
>TRBV5-5|NA|TRBJ1-4
CASREGAANEKLFF
>TRBV6-5|NA|TRBJ1-1
CASSYSKEGKAFF
>TRBV5-6|NA|TRBJ1-2
CASSLTGTRAFYGYTF
>TRBV18|once|TRBJ1-1
CASSPRTDTEAFF
>TRBV5-6|NA|TRBJ1-2
CASSLFGQGIYGYTF
>TRBV6-1|few|TRBJ1-1
CASSDSGVSEAFF
>TRBV7-9|NA|TRBJ2-7
CASSPRGPTYEQYF
>TRBV5-6|NA|TRBJ1-4
CASRGQENEKLFF